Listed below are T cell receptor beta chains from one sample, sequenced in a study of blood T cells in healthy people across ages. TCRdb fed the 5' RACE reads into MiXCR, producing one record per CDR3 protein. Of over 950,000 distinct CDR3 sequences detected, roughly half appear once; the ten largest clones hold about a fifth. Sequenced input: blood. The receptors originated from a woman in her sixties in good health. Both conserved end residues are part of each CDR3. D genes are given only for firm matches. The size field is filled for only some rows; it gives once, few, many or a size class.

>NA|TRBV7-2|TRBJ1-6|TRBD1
TGTGCCAGCAGCTTACATGGGACAGAGAGTTCACCCCTCCACTTT
CASSLHGTESSPLHF
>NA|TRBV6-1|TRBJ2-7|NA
TGTGCCAGCAGTGACATGTTGCCCTACGAGCAGTACTTC
CASSDMLPYEQYF
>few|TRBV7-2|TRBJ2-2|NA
TGTGCCAGCAGCTTATCTTCGGTTCGGAGCCACGGGGAGCTGTTTTTT
CASSLSSVRSHGELFF
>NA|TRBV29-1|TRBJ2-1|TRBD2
TGCAGCGCTGGGGGCCTAGCGGGCAATGAGCAGTTCTTC
CSAGGLAGNEQFF
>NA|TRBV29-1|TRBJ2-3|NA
TGCAGCGTTGAAGGGGCATTATCGCAGTATTTT
CSVEGALSQYF
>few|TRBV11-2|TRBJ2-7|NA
TGTGCCAGCAGCCCCCTAAGTCGGGGACCAGGGGTTCCCTACGAGCAGTACTTC
CASSPLSRGPGVPYEQYF
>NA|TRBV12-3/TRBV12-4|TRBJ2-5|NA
TGTGCCAGCAGTTCAGACTTAGCGGTCGTTGAGACCCAGTACTTC
CASSSDLAVVETQYF
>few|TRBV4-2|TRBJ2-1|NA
TGTGCCAGCAGCCAAGGAGGGGGTGCTACGACCCTCGGGGAGCAGTTCTTC
CASSQGGGATTLGEQFF
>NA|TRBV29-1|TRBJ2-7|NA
TGCAGCGTTGAAAGGGAATTGGGCTACGAGCAGTACTTC
CSVERELGYEQYF
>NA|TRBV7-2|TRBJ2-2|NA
TGTGCCAGCAGCTTCGGGTTGGGTGGAAGCACCGGGGAGCTGTTTTTT
CASSFGLGGSTGELFF
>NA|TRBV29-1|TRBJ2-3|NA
TGCAGCGTTAATCAGAATAGCGCAGATACGCAGTATTTT
CSVNQNSADTQYF
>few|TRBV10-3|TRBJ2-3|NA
TGTGCCATCAGTGTCGGGCGCACAGATACGCAGTATTTT
CAISVGRTDTQYF
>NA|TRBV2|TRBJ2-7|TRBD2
TGTGCCAGCAGTGAAGCGCGTAGGACTAGTCCCTACGGGCCGTACTTC
CASSEARRTSPYGPYF
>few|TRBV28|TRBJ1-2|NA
TGTGCCAGCAGTTACGGCAAACATGGCTACACCTTC
CASSYGKHGYTF
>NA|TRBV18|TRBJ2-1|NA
TGTGCCAGCTCACCACCGTGGAGCAGCAATGAGCAGTTCTTC
CASSPPWSSNEQFF
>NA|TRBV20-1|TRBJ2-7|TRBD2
TGCAGTGCTACGGACCCGGCGGGAGTCTTCTACGAGCAGTACTTC
CSATDPAGVFYEQYF
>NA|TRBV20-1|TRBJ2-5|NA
TGCAGTGCTAGAGCCCCGGGTGGTGGGTCTGATGAGCAGTACTTC
CSARAPGGGSDEQYF
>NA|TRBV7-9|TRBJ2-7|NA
TGTGCCAGCAGCCCAAATCTCGCCGAGCAGTACTTC
CASSPNLAEQYF
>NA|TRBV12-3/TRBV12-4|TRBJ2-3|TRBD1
TGTGCCAGCAGTCCGCGACAGGGGTCGAGTTTAACAGATACGCAGTATTTT
CASSPRQGSSLTDTQYF
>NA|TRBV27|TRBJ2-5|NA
TGTGCCAGCAGTTTATCGCACCATCGGGGAGGTCCTATTCAGTACTTC
CASSLSHHRGGPIQYF
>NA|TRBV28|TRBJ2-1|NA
TGTGCCAGCAGTCCCGGGGCGGAGTCCTACAATGAGCAGTTCTTC
CASSPGAESYNEQFF
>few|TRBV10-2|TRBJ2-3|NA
TGCGCCAGCAGTGAGATGGGAAAGGACCTTAGCACAGATACGCAGTATTTT
CASSEMGKDLSTDTQYF
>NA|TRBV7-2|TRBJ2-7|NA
TGTGCCAGCAGCTTAGCTGTCTCGGGACTTCACAATGAGCAGTACTTC
CASSLAVSGLHNEQYF
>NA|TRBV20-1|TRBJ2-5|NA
TGCAGTGCTAGAGACCCGACTAGTCAAGAGACCCAGTACTTC
CSARDPTSQETQYF
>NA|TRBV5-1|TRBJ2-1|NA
TGCGCCAGCAGCGCTGGACTCGGTAATGAGCAGTTCTTC
CASSAGLGNEQFF
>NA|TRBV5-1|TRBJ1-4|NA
TGCGCCAGCAGCTCGGGAGCTTCAAGGGAAAAACTGTTTTTT
CASSSGASREKLFF
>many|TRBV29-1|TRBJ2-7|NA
TGCAGCGTTGGCCAGGGGGGAAATAAGCAGTACTTC
CSVGQGGNKQYF
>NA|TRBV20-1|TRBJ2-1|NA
TGCAGTGCGAACAAGGGCGGTACCAATGAGCAGTTCTTC
CSANKGGTNEQFF
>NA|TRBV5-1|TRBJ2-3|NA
TGTGCCAGCTCACCAACCGGGCCAGATACGCAGTATTTT
CASSPTGPDTQYF
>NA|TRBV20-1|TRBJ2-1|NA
TGCACCCAGGAGGGTACCTCCTACAATGAGCAGTTCTTC
CTQEGTSYNEQFF
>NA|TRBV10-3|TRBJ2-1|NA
TGTGCCATCAGTGAGCTCGGAGACAATGAGCAGTTCTTC
CAISELGDNEQFF
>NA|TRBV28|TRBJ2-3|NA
TGTGCCAGCAGTTCTCCCCTCGGGGGAGGCTCTACAGATACGCAGTATTTT
CASSSPLGGGSTDTQYF
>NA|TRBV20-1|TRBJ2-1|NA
TGCAGTGCTCTCGACGGGGCGACCTACAATGAGCAGTTCTTC
CSALDGATYNEQFF
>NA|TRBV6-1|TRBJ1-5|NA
TGTGCCAGCAGCCTACAGGTTTGGGTCCAGCCCCAGCATTTT
CASSLQVWVQPQHF
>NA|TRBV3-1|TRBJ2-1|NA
TGTGCCAGCAGTCAAGATCTGAGGGGCTCCGACAATGAGCAGTTCTTC
CASSQDLRGSDNEQFF
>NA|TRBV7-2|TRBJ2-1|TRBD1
TGTGCCAGCAGCTTATCTCCGACAGGGGCGAACAATGAGCAGTTCTTC
CASSLSPTGANNEQFF
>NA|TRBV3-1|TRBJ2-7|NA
TGTGCCAGCAGCCGCACCTTGCTAGGGGAAGGAAACGAGCAGTACTTC
CASSRTLLGEGNEQYF